This T cell receptor (beta chain) derives from a study of cytomegalovirus exposure and HLA in healthy donors (TCRdb year 2017). As for the study more broadly: The 666 repertoires of the first cohort and the 95 to 150 validation repertoires were produced on the same platform, according to a later analysis. The study was designed to test whether signatures of past pathogen exposure could be identified by cataloging public T cell receptors. To predict cytomegalovirus infection status, the study combined high-throughput TCR immunosequencing, statistical association of individual TCRs with disease status, and machine learning. A separate validation cohort of over a hundred different subjects was used in addition to the approximately 700-subject first cohort.

About this clone: The specificity of this receptor is unknown. The input lacks base qualities; no much larger clone sits a single base away.

V is cut back by 4 bases and J by 3 bases, with 7 bases in the junction unmatched. Based on the germline V gene, the CDR1 and CDR2 sequences are SQVTM and ANQGSEA. There are 14 amino acids in the CDR3, from cysteine to phenylalanine inclusive. This entry keeps only the CDR3 DNA: 42 bases, framed from base 1. Donors formed part of the validation cohort, which comprised about 130 subjects and was distinct from the first cohort of 666 subjects. General findings and caveats noted by the study authors: All 130 or so repertoires were used to score co-occurrence in the validation cohort in a later analysis, because that analysis had no HLA typing for the cohort. The authors suggested that the approach could potentially be extended to other disease states and immunological phenotypes. In vitro tests confirmed that a few of the cytomegalovirus-associated TCR beta chains recognize cytomegalovirus antigens. The classifier was reported to diagnose cytomegalovirus status with high specificity and sensitivity in both the original cohort and the validation cohort. Subsequent analysis determined that TCRs grouped into clusters in the first cohort also showed a tendency toward co-occurrence across the 120 or so validation repertoires, and 85% to 95% of cluster scores exceeded 0. While some public TCRs were present in many individuals, most TCR sequences turned up only very rarely across donors. In the study, some 160 TCR beta chains were listed as associated with cytomegalovirus.

The library came from the immunoSEQ multiplex PCR assay. Regarding the original processing steps: To diagnose cytomegalovirus status from the catalog of TCR beta chain sequences, a statistical classification framework was built. TCRdb limited this immuneACCESS table to in-frame rearrangements with V and J called. A share of clones is missing; checked studies link under half to unresolved V genes, and the rest is unexplained. That table furnishes V, J and clone size, whereas the DNA furnished D and trimming. The sample records some 150,000 clones, approximately 94% of which are singletons. The leading ten clones occupy roughly 1.9% of the sample.

The material sequenced was PBMCs. The receptor comes from a young man in good health and CMV-seropositive. Recombination connected TRBV29-1 to TRBJ2-7; TRBD1 lines up with 9 middle nucleotides. In nucleotides, the sequence is TGCAGCGTTGTAGGGGACAGGGTTAGCTACGAGCAGTACTTC. This is translated as CSVVGDRVSYEQYF.